The rows below give T cell receptor beta chains drawn from one sample of a study of blood T cell repertoires in COVID-19. TCRdb's copy holds only in-frame clones and misses some; the assay was immunoSEQ multiplex PCR. The sample yields 150,000 to 200,000 clones, about 80% seen once. The source material was peripheral blood. The receptors were sampled from an elderly woman with acute or convalescent COVID-19. Each CDR3 is given with its conserved first and last residue. A D gene is named only where the DNA matches it firmly. Clone sizes are given selectively: once, few, many, or a class where the clone is expanded.

d_call: .
clone_size: .
j_call: TRBJ1-6
v_call: TRBV9
cdr3_aa: CASSVATEGQVGIHF
cdr3_nt: TGTGCCAGCAGCGTAGCTACGGAGGGTCAGGTAGGGATCCACTTT

d_call: .
clone_size: once
j_call: TRBJ2-3
v_call: TRBV5-4
cdr3_aa: CASSPKGVADTQYF
cdr3_nt: TGTGCCAGCAGCCCCAAAGGGGTCGCAGATACGCAGTATTTT

d_call: .
clone_size: .
j_call: TRBJ1-1
v_call: TRBV3-1/TRBV3-2
cdr3_aa: CASSLPGQNTEAFF
cdr3_nt: TGTGCCAGCAGCCTCCCGGGACAGAACACTGAAGCTTTCTTT

d_call: .
clone_size: .
j_call: TRBJ2-5
v_call: TRBV5-4
cdr3_aa: CASSIGGRIRETQYF
cdr3_nt: TGTGCCAGCAGCATTGGTGGGAGGATACGGGAGACCCAGTACTTC

d_call: .
clone_size: .
j_call: TRBJ1-2
v_call: TRBV3-1/TRBV3-2
cdr3_aa: CASSQQRGGTTNYGYTF
cdr3_nt: TGTGCCAGCAGCCAACAGAGGGGGGGGACCACTAACTATGGCTACACCTTC

d_call: TRBD1
clone_size: few
j_call: TRBJ2-5
v_call: TRBV4-1
cdr3_aa: CASSHPGQGQETQYF
cdr3_nt: TGCGCCAGCAGCCACCCGGGACAGGGACAAGAGACCCAGTACTTC

d_call: TRBD1
clone_size: .
j_call: TRBJ2-7
v_call: TRBV19
cdr3_aa: CASHDRGSYEQYF
cdr3_nt: TGTGCCAGCCACGACAGGGGGTCCTACGAGCAGTACTTC

d_call: TRBD2
clone_size: .
j_call: TRBJ2-1
v_call: TRBV15
cdr3_aa: CATSLGGLAGMDEQFF
cdr3_nt: TGTGCCACCAGTCTAGGGGGGCTAGCGGGAATGGATGAGCAGTTCTTC

d_call: .
clone_size: .
j_call: TRBJ2-7
v_call: TRBV5-5
cdr3_aa: CASSYLTGGYEQYF
cdr3_nt: TGTGCCAGCAGCTACCTTACGGGTGGGTACGAGCAGTACTTC

d_call: .
clone_size: few
j_call: TRBJ1-4
v_call: TRBV30
cdr3_aa: CAWSVRGFKANEKLFF
cdr3_nt: TGTGCCTGGAGTGTGAGAGGGTTCAAGGCTAATGAAAAACTGTTTTTT

d_call: .
clone_size: .
j_call: TRBJ1-1
v_call: TRBV6-5
cdr3_aa: CASRSTGLNTEAFF
cdr3_nt: TGTGCCAGCAGATCTACAGGGTTGAACACTGAAGCTTTCTTT

d_call: TRBD2
clone_size: few
j_call: TRBJ2-2
v_call: TRBV10-2
cdr3_aa: CASSGSGEGNTGELFF
cdr3_nt: TGCGCCAGCAGTGGGAGCGGGGAGGGTAACACCGGGGAGCTGTTTTTT

d_call: .
clone_size: .
j_call: TRBJ1-4
v_call: TRBV5-1
cdr3_aa: CASSSGTIRATNEKLFF
cdr3_nt: TGCGCCAGCAGCTCTGGGACAATAAGAGCAACTAATGAAAAACTGTTTTTT

d_call: .
clone_size: .
j_call: TRBJ1-2
v_call: TRBV18
cdr3_aa: CASSLPTGVFYGYTF
cdr3_nt: TGTGCCAGCTCACTTCCAACAGGAGTTTTCTATGGCTACACCTTC

d_call: TRBD1
clone_size: few
j_call: TRBJ2-7
v_call: TRBV6-5
cdr3_aa: CASSYSWAGGPLVQYF
cdr3_nt: TGTGCCAGCAGTTACTCGTGGGCAGGGGGCCCTCTGGTGCAGTACTTC

d_call: TRBD1
clone_size: .
j_call: TRBJ1-2
v_call: TRBV20-1
cdr3_aa: CSARQGAF
cdr3_nt: TGCAGTGCTCGACAGGGAGCATTC

d_call: .
clone_size: .
j_call: TRBJ1-1
v_call: TRBV7-2
cdr3_aa: CASSTGGALVTEAFF
cdr3_nt: TGTGCCAGCAGCACGGGGGGGGCCTTGGTCACTGAAGCTTTCTTT

d_call: TRBD1
clone_size: .
j_call: TRBJ2-6
v_call: TRBV10-3
cdr3_aa: CATQGAAGANVLTF
cdr3_nt: TGTGCCACACAGGGGGCGGCTGGGGCCAACGTCCTGACTTTC

d_call: TRBD1
clone_size: .
j_call: TRBJ2-1
v_call: TRBV7-9
cdr3_aa: CASSQDRGLIGNEQFF
cdr3_nt: TGTGCCAGCAGCCAGGACAGGGGGCTAATAGGAAATGAGCAGTTCTTC

d_call: .
clone_size: .
j_call: TRBJ2-4
v_call: TRBV7-9
cdr3_aa: CASSHGTAAKNIQYF
cdr3_nt: TGTGCCAGCAGCCACGGGACTGCCGCCAAAAACATTCAGTACTTC

d_call: TRBD2
clone_size: .
j_call: TRBJ2-7
v_call: TRBV6-1
cdr3_aa: CASSHGTSGRDEQYF
cdr3_nt: TGTGCCAGCAGCCACGGGACTAGCGGGAGAGACGAGCAGTACTTT

d_call: TRBD1
clone_size: .
j_call: TRBJ1-1
v_call: TRBV28
cdr3_aa: CASTPGGVKSTEAFF
cdr3_nt: TGTGCCAGCACCCCAGGGGGAGTAAAATCGACTGAAGCTTTCTTT

d_call: TRBD1
clone_size: once
j_call: TRBJ1-5
v_call: TRBV19
cdr3_aa: CASRISGTVNQPQHF
cdr3_nt: TGTGCCAGTAGGATCTCCGGGACAGTCAATCAGCCCCAGCATTTT

d_call: TRBD1
clone_size: .
j_call: TRBJ2-6
v_call: TRBV4-3
cdr3_aa: CASSGTGVPSGANVLTF
cdr3_nt: TGCGCCAGCAGCGGGACAGGGGTTCCCTCTGGGGCCAACGTCCTGACTTTC

d_call: .
clone_size: .
j_call: TRBJ1-2
v_call: TRBV2
cdr3_aa: CASRGGAARYGYTF
cdr3_nt: TGTGCCAGCAGGGGAGGGGCGGCTAGGTATGGCTACACCTTC

d_call: .
clone_size: .
j_call: TRBJ1-1
v_call: TRBV7-8
cdr3_aa: CASYPPTGTEAFF
cdr3_nt: TGTGCCAGTTATCCCCCGACAGGTACTGAAGCTTTCTTT

d_call: TRBD1
clone_size: .
j_call: TRBJ1-1
v_call: TRBV6-6
cdr3_aa: CASRGTGSLNTEAFF
cdr3_nt: TGTGCCAGCAGGGGGACAGGTTCATTGAACACTGAAGCTTTCTTT

d_call: TRBD1
clone_size: .
j_call: TRBJ2-7
v_call: TRBV10-3
cdr3_aa: CAIRDRDRSSYEQYF
cdr3_nt: TGTGCCATCAGGGACCGGGACAGAAGCTCCTACGAGCAGTACTTC

d_call: .
clone_size: .
j_call: TRBJ2-1
v_call: TRBV6-5
cdr3_aa: CASSQSSVAEEQFF
cdr3_nt: TGTGCCAGCAGCCAGAGTTCGGTAGCAGAGGAGCAGTTCTTC

d_call: TRBD2
clone_size: .
j_call: TRBJ2-1
v_call: TRBV6-5
cdr3_aa: CASSKRTSGSDEQFF
cdr3_nt: TGTGCCAGCAGTAAACGGACTAGCGGGAGCGATGAGCAGTTCTTC

d_call: .
clone_size: .
j_call: TRBJ1-1
v_call: TRBV6-5
cdr3_aa: CASTGPGAFF
cdr3_nt: TGTGCCAGCACCGGCCCAGGCGCTTTCTTT

d_call: .
clone_size: once
j_call: TRBJ1-1
v_call: TRBV6-1
cdr3_aa: CASSEYYEESEAFF
cdr3_nt: TGTGCCAGCAGTGAATACTATGAGGAATCTGAAGCTTTCTTT